The entry below gives a single TCR beta chain sequence along with its context. Its antigen remains unknown. TCRdb independently ran MiXCR on the 5' RACE reads; one entry per CDR3 protein. The sample has approximately 210,000 distinct CDR3 sequences, 5% to 7% seen once. These data come from a study of identical twins. The study's findings and limits: Whereas memory repertoires showed no such difference, abundant cord blood beta clonotypes carried fewer insertions.

Per germline, CDR1 SGHVS and CDR2 FQNEAQ. V lost 0 bases, J lost 5 bases, and 11 bases lay in between. This CDR3 spans 14 amino acids. This sample was shared with a second study, whose subject was T cells expressing NK-cell markers. That study reports: According to the study, TCR beta repertoires originated from sorted CD3+CD56+NKG2C+, CD3+CD56+NKG2C- and CD3+CD56-NKG2C+ T cells. CD8+ T cells in over five donors included dominant NKG2C+ clonotypes at 1.0-7.0%.

The rearrangement joins TRBV7-8 to TRBJ2-7; D is ambiguous. The sequenced material came from CD8+ T cells sorted from blood. The receptor was isolated from a woman aged 18 to 35 in good health. CDR3 coding DNA: TGTGCCAGCAGCTTAGCGCATTTGGTAGACGAGCAGTACTTC. This gives the protein CASSLAHLVDEQYF.